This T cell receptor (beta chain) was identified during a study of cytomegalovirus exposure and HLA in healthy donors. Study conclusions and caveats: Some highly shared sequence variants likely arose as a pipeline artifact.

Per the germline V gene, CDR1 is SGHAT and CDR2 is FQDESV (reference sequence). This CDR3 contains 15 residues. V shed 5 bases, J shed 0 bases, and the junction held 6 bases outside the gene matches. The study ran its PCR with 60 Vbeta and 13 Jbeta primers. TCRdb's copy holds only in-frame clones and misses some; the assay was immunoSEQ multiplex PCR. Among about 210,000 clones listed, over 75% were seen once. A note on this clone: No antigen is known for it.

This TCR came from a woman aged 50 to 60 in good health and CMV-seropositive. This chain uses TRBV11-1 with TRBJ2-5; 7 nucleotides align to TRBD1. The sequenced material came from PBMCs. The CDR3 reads CASSPMDRYQETQYF. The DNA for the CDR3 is TGTGCCAGCAGCCCCATGGACAGGTACCAAGAGACCCAGTACTTC.